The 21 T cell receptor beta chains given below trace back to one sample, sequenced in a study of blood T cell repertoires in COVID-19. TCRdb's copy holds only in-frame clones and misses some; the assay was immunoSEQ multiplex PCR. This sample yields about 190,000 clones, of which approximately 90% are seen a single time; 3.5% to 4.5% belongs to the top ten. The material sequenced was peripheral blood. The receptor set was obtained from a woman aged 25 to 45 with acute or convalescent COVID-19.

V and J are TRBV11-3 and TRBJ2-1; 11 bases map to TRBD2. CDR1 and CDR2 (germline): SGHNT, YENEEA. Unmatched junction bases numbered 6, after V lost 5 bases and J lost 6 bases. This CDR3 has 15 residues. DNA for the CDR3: TGTGCCAGCAGCCTTAGCGGGAGGGGCGGCAATGAGCAGTTCTTC. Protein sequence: CASSLSGRGGNEQFF.

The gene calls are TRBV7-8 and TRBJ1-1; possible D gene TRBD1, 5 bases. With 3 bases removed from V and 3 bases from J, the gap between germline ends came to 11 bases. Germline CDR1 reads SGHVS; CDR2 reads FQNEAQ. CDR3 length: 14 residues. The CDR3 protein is CASSFRAGDTEAFF. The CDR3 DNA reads TGTGCCAGCAGCTTTAGGGCGGGGGACACTGAAGCTTTCTTT.

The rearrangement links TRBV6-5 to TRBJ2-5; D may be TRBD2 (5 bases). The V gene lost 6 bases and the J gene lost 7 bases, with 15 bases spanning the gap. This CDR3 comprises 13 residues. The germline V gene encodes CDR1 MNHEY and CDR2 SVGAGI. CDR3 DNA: TGTGCCAGCAGCCGAGCCGGCCGGGGGACCCAGTACTTC. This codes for CASSRAGRGTQYF.

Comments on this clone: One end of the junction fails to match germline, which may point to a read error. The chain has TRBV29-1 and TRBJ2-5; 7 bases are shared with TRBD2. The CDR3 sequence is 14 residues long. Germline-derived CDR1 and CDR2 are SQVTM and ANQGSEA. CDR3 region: CSVEEPGLQETQYF. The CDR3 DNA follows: TGCAGCGTCGAAGAACCGGGACTACAAGAGACCCAGTACTTC.

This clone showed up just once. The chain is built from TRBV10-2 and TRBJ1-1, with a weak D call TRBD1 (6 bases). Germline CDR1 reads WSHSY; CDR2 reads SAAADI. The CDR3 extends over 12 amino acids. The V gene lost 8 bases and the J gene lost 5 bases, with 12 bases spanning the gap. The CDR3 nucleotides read TGCGCCAGCTCGCCACAGGGAACTGAAGCTTTCTTT. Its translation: CASSPQGTEAFF.

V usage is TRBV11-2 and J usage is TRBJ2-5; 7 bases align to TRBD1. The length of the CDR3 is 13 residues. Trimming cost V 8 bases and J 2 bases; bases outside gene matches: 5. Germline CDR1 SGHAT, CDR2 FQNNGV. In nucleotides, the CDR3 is TGTGCCAGCGCGACAGGGATTCAAGAGACCCAGTACTTC. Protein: CASATGIQETQYF. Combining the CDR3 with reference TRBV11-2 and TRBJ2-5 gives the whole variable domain EAGVAQSPRYKIIEKRQSVAFWCNPISGHATLYWYQQILGQGPKLLIQFQNNGVVDDSQLPKDRFSAERLKGVDSTLKIQPAKLEDSAVYLCASATGIQETQYFGPGTRLLVL.

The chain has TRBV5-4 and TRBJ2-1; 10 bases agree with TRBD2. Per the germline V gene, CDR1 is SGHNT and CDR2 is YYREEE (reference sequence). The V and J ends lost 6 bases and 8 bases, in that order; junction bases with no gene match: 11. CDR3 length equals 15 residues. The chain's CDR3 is CASKRAGLANDEQFF. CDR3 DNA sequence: TGTGCCAGCAAGCGAGCGGGACTAGCGAACGATGAGCAGTTCTTC.

CDR3 sequence (DNA): TGTGCCAGCAGCTTAAGTGTCGCGAGGTTGTTCTTC. Residues: CASSLSVARLFF. The chain uses TRBV7-2 and TRBJ2-1; D not resolved. This CDR3 spans 12 amino acids. CDR1 SGHTA and CDR2 FQGNSA come from the germline V gene. Trimming cost V 2 bases and J 15 bases, with 14 bases left between them.

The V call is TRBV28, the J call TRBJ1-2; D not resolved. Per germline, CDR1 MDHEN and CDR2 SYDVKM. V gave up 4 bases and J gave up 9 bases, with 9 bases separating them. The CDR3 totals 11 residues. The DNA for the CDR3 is TGTGCCAGCAGTTCCCACGAGAGCTACACCTTC. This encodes CASSSHESYTF.

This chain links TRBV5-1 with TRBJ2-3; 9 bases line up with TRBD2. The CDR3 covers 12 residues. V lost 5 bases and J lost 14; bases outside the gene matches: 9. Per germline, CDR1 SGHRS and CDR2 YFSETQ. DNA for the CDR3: TGCGCCAGCAGAGGTGGCGGGAGGGCCGCGTATTTT. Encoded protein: CASRGGGRAAYF.

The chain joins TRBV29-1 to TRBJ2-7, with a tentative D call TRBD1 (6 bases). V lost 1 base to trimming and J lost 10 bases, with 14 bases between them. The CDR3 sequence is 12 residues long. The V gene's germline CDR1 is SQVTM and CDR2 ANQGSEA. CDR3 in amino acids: CSVEAGQRIQYF. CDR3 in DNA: TGCAGCGTTGAAGCGGGACAAAGGATTCAGTACTTC.

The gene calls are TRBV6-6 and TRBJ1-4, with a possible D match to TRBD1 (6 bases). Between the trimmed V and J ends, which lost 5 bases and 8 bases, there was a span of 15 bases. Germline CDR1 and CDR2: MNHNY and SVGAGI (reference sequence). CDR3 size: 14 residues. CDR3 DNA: TGTGCCAGCAGTAGGGGGACAAGCTCGGAAAAACTGTTTTTT. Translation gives CASSRGTSSEKLFF.

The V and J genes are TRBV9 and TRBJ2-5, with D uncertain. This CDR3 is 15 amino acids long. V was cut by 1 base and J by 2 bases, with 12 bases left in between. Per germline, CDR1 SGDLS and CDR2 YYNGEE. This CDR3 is CASSVQPGFQETQYF. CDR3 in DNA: TGTGCCAGCAGCGTACAGCCGGGTTTTCAAGAGACCCAGTACTTC.

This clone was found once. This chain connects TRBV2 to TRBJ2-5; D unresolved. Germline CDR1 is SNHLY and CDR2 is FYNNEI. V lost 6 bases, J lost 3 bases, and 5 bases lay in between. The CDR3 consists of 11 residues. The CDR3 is CASSYEETQYF. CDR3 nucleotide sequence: TGTGCCAGCAGCTACGAAGAGACCCAGTACTTC.

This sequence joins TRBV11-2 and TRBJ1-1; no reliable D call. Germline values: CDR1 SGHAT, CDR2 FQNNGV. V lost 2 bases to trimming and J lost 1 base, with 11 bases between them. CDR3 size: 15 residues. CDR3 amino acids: CASSLTHGGNTEAFF. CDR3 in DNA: TGTGCCAGCAGCTTAACGCACGGAGGGAACACTGAAGCTTTCTTT.

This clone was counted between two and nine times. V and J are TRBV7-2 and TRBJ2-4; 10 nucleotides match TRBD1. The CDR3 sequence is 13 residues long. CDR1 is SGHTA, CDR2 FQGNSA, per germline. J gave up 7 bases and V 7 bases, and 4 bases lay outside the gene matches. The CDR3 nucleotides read TGTGCCAGCAATTTGGGACAGGGGAACATTCAGTACTTC. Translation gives CASNLGQGNIQYF.

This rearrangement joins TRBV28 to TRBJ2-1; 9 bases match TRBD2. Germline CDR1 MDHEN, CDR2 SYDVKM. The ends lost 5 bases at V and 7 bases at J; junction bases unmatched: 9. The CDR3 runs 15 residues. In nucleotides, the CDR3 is TGTGCCAGCAGTCTGGGGGGACTAGCCAAAAATGAGCAGTTCTTC. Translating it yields CASSLGGLAKNEQFF.

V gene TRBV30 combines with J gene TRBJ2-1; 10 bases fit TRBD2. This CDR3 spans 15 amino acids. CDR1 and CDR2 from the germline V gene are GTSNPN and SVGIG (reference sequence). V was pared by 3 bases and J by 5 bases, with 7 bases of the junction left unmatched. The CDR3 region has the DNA TGTGCCTGGAGGGGAGCGGGAGGGCCCCACAATGAGCAGTTCTTC. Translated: CAWRGAGGPHNEQFF.

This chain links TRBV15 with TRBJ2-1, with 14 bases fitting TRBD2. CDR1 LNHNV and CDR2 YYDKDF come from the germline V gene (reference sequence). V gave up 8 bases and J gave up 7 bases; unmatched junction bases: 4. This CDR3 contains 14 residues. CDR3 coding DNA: TGTGCCACCTCGGGACTAGCGGGAGTTAATGAGCAGTTCTTC. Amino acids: CATSGLAGVNEQFF.

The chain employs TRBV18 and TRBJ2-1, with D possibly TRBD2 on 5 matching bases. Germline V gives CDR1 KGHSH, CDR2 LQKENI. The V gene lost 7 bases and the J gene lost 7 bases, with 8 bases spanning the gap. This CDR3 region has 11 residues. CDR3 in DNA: TGTGCCAGCTTAGAGGGAAATGAGCAGTTCTTC. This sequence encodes CASLEGNEQFF.

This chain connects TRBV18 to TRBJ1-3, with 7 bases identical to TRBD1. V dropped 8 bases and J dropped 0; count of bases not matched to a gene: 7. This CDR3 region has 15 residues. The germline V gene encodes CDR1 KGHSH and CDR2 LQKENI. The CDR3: CASQGQTPSGNTIYF. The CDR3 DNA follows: TGTGCCAGCCAGGGACAGACTCCCTCTGGAAACACCATATATTTT.